These 18 T cell receptor beta chains came from one sample sequenced in a study of shared T cell receptors in the human thymus. Here immunoSEQ multiplex PCR was the method, and the copy in TCRdb shows in-frame clones only, minus some. The data contain about 380,000 clones, approximately 95% of them singletons. The sequenced material came from thymocytes. All receptors derive from a human donor.

This sequence joins TRBV4-1 and TRBJ1-2, with a weak D call TRBD1 (5 bases). V was trimmed by 3 bases and J by 2 bases, leaving 7 bases between them. Per germline, CDR1 MGHRA and CDR2 YSYEKL. This CDR3 is built from 13 residues. This CDR3 is CASSQTVNYGYTF. CDR3 sequence (DNA): TGCGCCAGCAGCCAGACAGTGAACTATGGCTACACCTTC.

The chain recombines TRBV9 with TRBJ1-2, with 8 bases aligning to TRBD1. V lost 4 bases, J lost 8 bases, and 7 bases stayed unmatched. This CDR3 has 13 amino acids. The germline CDR1 and CDR2 sequences are SGDLS and YYNGEE. Written as DNA, the CDR3 is TGTGCCAGCAGCATAAAGGACAGGGTAGGCTACACCTTC. This sequence encodes CASSIKDRVGYTF.

The V call is TRBV4-3, the J call TRBJ2-1, with TRBD2 matching 12 bases. Trimming removed 5 bases from V and 8 bases from J; junction bases left unmatched: 10. The CDR3 loop spans 16 amino acids. Germline loops: CDR1 LGHNA, CDR2 YSLEER. In DNA form, the CDR3 reads TGCGCCAGCAGCTTTCGACTAGCGGGAGATTTGGATGAGCAGTTCTTC. This codes for CASSFRLAGDLDEQFF.

The rearrangement uses TRBV7-6 and TRBJ2-1, with TRBD2 identical over 9 bases. CDR1 and CDR2 (germline): SGHVS, FNYEAQ. Trimming cost V 3 bases and J 5 bases; bases outside gene matches: 11. The CDR3 loop spans 17 amino acids. CDR3 sequence: CASSFEVAGEENNEQFF. CDR3 coding DNA: TGTGCCAGCAGCTTCGAAGTAGCGGGAGAGGAGAACAATGAGCAGTTCTTC.

The genes are TRBV29-1 and TRBJ2-3; 8 bases match TRBD2. The CDR3 covers 11 residues. V trimming: 7 bases; J trimming: 7 bases; junction bases outside the gene matches: 4. Germline-derived CDR1 and CDR2 are SQVTM and ANQGSEA. As DNA, the CDR3 is TGCAGCGCCCCTAGCGGGCATACGCAGTATTTT. It encodes CSAPSGHTQYF.

The rearrangement uses TRBV9 and TRBJ2-3, with a weak D call TRBD1 (5 bases). The germline V and J ends were trimmed by 0 bases and 0 bases, with 8 bases remaining between them. The CDR3 contains 15 residues. CDR1 is SGDLS, CDR2 YYNGEE, per germline. The CDR3: CASSVEGWSTDTQYF. CDR3 bases: TGTGCCAGCAGCGTAGAGGGGTGGAGCACAGATACGCAGTATTTT. Together with reference TRBV9 and TRBJ2-3, the CDR3 gives the full variable domain: DSGVTQTPKHLITATGQRVTLRCSPRSGDLSVYWYQQSLDQGLQFLIQYYNGEERAKGNILERFSAQQFPDLHSELNLSSLELGDSALYFCASSVEGWSTDTQYFGPGTRLTVL.

CDR3 in amino acids: CASSGAAGAEAFF. CDR3 bases: TGCGCCAGCAGCGGGGCCGCGGGAGCTGAAGCTTTCTTT. The chain uses TRBV5-1 and TRBJ1-1, with D possibly matching TRBD1 (5 bases). The CDR3 is 13 amino acids. V lost 4 bases to trimming and J lost 6 bases, with 13 bases between them. The germline gives CDR1 SGHRS, CDR2 YFSETQ.

The chain links TRBV4-2 to TRBJ2-7; D might be TRBD1 or TRBD2, each matching 5 bases. This CDR3 has 14 residues. Germline V CDR1 and CDR2: LGHNA, YNFKEQ. Trimming took off 3 bases at V and 2 bases at J, with 11 bases between the two ends. CDR3 loop: CASSHVGRPYEQYF. In DNA form, the CDR3 reads TGTGCCAGCAGCCACGTGGGACGTCCCTACGAGCAGTACTTC.

The chain joins TRBV11-1 to TRBJ2-5, with TRBD1 identical over 7 bases. CDR1 and CDR2 (germline): SGHAT, FQDESV (reference sequence). This CDR3 contains 15 residues. After removal of 5 bases from V and 0 bases from J, the junction contained 6 bases not matched to a gene. CDR3: CASSMTGTHQETQYF. The CDR3 DNA reads TGTGCCAGCAGCATGACAGGGACCCACCAAGAGACCCAGTACTTC.

This chain uses TRBV18 with TRBJ2-7, with D perhaps being TRBD1 or TRBD2 (5 bases each). V was trimmed by 4 bases and J by 2 bases, leaving 9 bases between them. CDR3 length equals 13 residues. Germline CDR1 is KGHSH and CDR2 is LQKENI. CDR3 nucleotides: TGTGCCAGCTCACGGGACGGGACCTACGAGCAGTACTTC. This codes for CASSRDGTYEQYF.

This clone was recorded once. The chain couples TRBV14 to TRBJ2-7; no definite D call. CDR1 is SGHDN and CDR2 is FVKESK in the germline V gene. V was cut by 4 bases and J by 7 bases, with 17 bases left in between. The CDR3 runs 14 residues. In nucleotides, the CDR3 is TGTGCCAGCAGCCTAAAAGGTTCCGAGAGGGAGCAGTACTTC. Amino acids: CASSLKGSEREQYF.

CDR3 coding DNA: TGTGCCAGCAGTGGGCCGACCACAGGATACGGCAATCAGCCCCAGCATTTT. Amino acid sequence: CASSGPTTGYGNQPQHF. The chain couples TRBV6-1 to TRBJ1-5; tentatively, D is TRBD1 (5 bases). Germline CDR1 MNHNS, CDR2 SASEGT. This CDR3 is built from 17 residues. V was shortened by 4 bases and J by 2 bases, with 18 bases between the two germline ends.

The chain has TRBV7-9 and TRBJ2-5; 11 bases line up with TRBD2. Germline V CDR1 and CDR2: SEHNR, FQNEAQ (reference sequence). V trimming: 5 bases; J trimming: 5 bases; junction bases outside the gene matches: 10. The CDR3 totals 16 residues. The CDR3 sequence: CASSSLLAGARETQYF. Here the CDR3 DNA reads TGTGCCAGCAGCAGCTTACTAGCGGGAGCCAGGGAGACCCAGTACTTC. Filled out from reference TRBV7-9 and TRBJ2-5, the complete variable domain reads DTGVSQNPRHKITKRGQNVTFRCDPISEHNRLYWYRQTLGQGPEFLTYFQNEAQLEKSRLLSDRFSAERPKGSFSTLEIQRTEQGDSAMYLCASSSLLAGARETQYFGPGTRLLVL.

The J gene is TRBJ2-7, the V gene TRBV10-3; D is possibly TRBD2 (5 bases). The germline V gene encodes CDR1 ENHRY and CDR2 SYGVKD. Trimming took off 3 bases at V and 4 bases at J, with 19 bases between the two ends. There are 16 residues in the CDR3. CDR3: CAISEWSRNGVYEQYF. The CDR3 bases are TGTGCCATCAGTGAATGGTCCCGGAACGGGGTTTACGAGCAGTACTTC.

The V and J genes are TRBV29-1 and TRBJ2-5; either TRBD1 or TRBD2 may fit D (5 bases each). Deletions cut 4 bases from V and 3 bases from J, with 12 bases between. Germline V lookup: CDR1 SQVTM, CDR2 ANQGSEA. The CDR3 contains 13 residues. The DNA for the CDR3 is TGCAGCGTTGCCGGGACGGACAAAGAGACCCAGTACTTC. It codes for CSVAGTDKETQYF.

V and J are TRBV14 and TRBJ2-3, with 9 bases aligning to TRBD1. V was clipped by 6 bases and J by 4 bases; unmatched bases: 8. Germline CDR1 SGHDN, CDR2 FVKESK. The CDR3 length is 15 residues. The CDR3 bases are TGTGCCAGCAGTGGGGGACAGGGCCTATCAGATACGCAGTATTTT. This gives the protein CASSGGQGLSDTQYF.

In nucleotides, the CDR3 is TGCGCCAGCAGTGAGAGGCTAGCGGGAGGGTTCGTCACCTACAATGAGCAGTTCTTC. Residues: CASSERLAGGFVTYNEQFF. The gene calls are TRBV10-1 and TRBJ2-1; 12 positions agree with TRBD2. This CDR3 contains 19 residues. The V and J ends lost 2 bases and 2 bases, in that order; junction bases with no gene match: 10. CDR1 and CDR2 from the germline V gene are WNHNN and SYGVQD (reference sequence).

This rearrangement joins TRBV10-3 to TRBJ1-4; possible D gene TRBD1, 6 bases. V was cut by 0 bases and J by 0 bases, with 20 bases left in between. Germline V gene lookup returns CDR1 ENHRY and CDR2 SYGVKD. The CDR3 length is 20 residues. DNA of the CDR3: TGTGCCATCAGTGAGTCCCCCCGAGACAGGACCCATGCAACTAATGAAAAACTGTTTTTT. Its protein is CAISESPRDRTHATNEKLFF.